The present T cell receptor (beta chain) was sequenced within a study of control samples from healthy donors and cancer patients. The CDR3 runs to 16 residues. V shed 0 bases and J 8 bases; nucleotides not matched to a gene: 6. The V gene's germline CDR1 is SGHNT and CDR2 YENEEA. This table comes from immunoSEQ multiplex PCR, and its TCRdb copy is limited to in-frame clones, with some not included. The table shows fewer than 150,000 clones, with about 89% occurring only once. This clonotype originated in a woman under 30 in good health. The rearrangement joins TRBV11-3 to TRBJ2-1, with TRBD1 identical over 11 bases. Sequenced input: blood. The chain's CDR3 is CASSLDGQGAEDEQFF. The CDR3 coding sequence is TGTGCCAGCAGCTTAGACGGACAGGGGGCAGAGGATGAGCAGTTCTTC.